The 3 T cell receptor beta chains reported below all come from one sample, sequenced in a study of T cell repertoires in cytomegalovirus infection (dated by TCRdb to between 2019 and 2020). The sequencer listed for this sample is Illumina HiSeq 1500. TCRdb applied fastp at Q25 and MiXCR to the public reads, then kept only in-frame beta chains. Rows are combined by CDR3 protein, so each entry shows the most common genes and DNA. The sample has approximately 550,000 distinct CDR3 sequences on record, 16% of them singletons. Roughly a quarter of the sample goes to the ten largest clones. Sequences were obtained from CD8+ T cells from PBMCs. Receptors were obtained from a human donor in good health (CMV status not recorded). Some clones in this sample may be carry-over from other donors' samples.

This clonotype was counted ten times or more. The CDR3 DNA sequence: TGTGCCAGCAGTGCAGACAGGGGGCGAGATTCACCCCTCCACTTT. This translates into CASSADRGRDSPLHF. This chain links TRBV2 with TRBJ1-6; the match to TRBD1 covers 10 bases. J gave up 8 bases and V 4 bases, and 5 bases lay outside the gene matches. The CDR3 has 15 residues. The germline CDR1 and CDR2 sequences are SNHLY and FYNNEI.

The CDR3 DNA is TGTGCCACCAGCAGAGATTTACCTCCAGGCAGTTCGAACACCGGGGAGCTGTTTTTT. Protein: CATSRDLPPGSSNTGELFF. V and J are TRBV15 and TRBJ2-2; D gene uncertain. Germline-derived CDR1 and CDR2 are LNHNV and YYDKDF (reference sequence). Between the trimmed V and J ends, which lost 0 bases and 0 bases, there was a span of 17 bases. The CDR3 consists of 19 residues.

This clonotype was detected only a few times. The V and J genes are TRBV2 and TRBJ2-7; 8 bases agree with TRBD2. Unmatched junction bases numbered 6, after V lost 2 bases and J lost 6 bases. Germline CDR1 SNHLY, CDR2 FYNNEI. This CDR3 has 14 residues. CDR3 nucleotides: TGTGCCAGCAGTGAATTAGGAGCGGGAGTCGAGCAGTACTTC. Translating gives CASSELGAGVEQYF.